The rows below give T cell receptor beta chains drawn from one sample of a study of cytomegalovirus exposure and HLA in healthy donors. Generated by immunoSEQ multiplex PCR, the TCRdb table keeps only in-frame clones and is missing some. The repertoire holds around 210,000 clones, about 85% seen once, with 0.2% to 0.25% in the top ten. Sequencing used PBMCs. All receptors derive from a girl aged 2 to 10 in good health and CMV-seronegative. The CDR3 runs from the conserved cysteine through the conserved F or W.

J,V,length,CDR3
TRBJ1-2,TRBV7-9,15,CASSPSAGITYGYTF
TRBJ1-6,TRBV5-4,16,CASSLGVQQINSPLHF
TRBJ1-1,TRBV6-5,16,CASSYSNRGMNTEAFF
TRBJ2-3,TRBV9,14,CASSLRLVADTQYF
TRBJ1-2,TRBV9,16,CASSGGGEGSNYGYTF
TRBJ2-2,TRBV14,15,CASSQDLRNTGELFF
TRBJ1-4,TRBV6-5,14,CASSDRGRDEKLFF
TRBJ1-5,TRBV5-6,16,CASSLGAGPSNQPQHF
TRBJ1-6,TRBV13,17,CASSLRGGGTGSSPLHF
TRBJ2-7,TRBV6-5,15,CASSQGDSPSYEQYF
TRBJ1-2,TRBV25-1,17,CASSEGRTAIANYGYTF
TRBJ2-3,TRBV20-1,11,CSASRGDTQYF
TRBJ2-7,TRBV19,17,CASSMGTSGSYSYEQYF
TRBJ1-3,TRBV18,14,CASSADFSGNTIYF
TRBJ1-2,TRBV4-1,14,CASSQREGDYGYTF
TRBJ2-7,TRBV27,13,CASSLQGGGEQYF
TRBJ2-1,TRBV10-1,14,CASSGPGTGHEQFF
TRBJ2-3,TRBV6-1,15,CARSRIFLLVGTQYF
TRBJ1-5,TRBV7-9,17,CASSLVPGGDFNQPQHF
TRBJ2-3,TRBV11-2,12,CASSPQGDTQYF
TRBJ1-2,TRBV6-1,14,CASSVSLTNYGYTF
TRBJ1-1,TRBV30,12,CAWTSRQAEAFF
TRBJ2-7,TRBV9,15,CASSVGGQGSGEQYF
TRBJ2-7,TRBV5-1,14,CASSLPGGVDEQYF
TRBJ2-7,TRBV15,15,CATSRVADRSYEQYF
TRBJ1-1,TRBV27,18,CASSLRRTGGRRNTEAFF
TRBJ2-7,TRBV6-1,16,CASSEALWDRVTEQYF
TRBJ2-2,TRBV7-9,15,CASSLAAANTGELFF
TRBJ1-4,TRBV2,14,CASSEAGVAEKLFF
TRBJ2-1,TRBV27,14,CASTRTGGYNEQFF
TRBJ1-1,TRBV11-1,14,CASSLKHLNTEAFF
TRBJ1-1,TRBV29-1,14,CSVVQTGQNTEAFF
TRBJ2-5,TRBV5-6,15,CASSATGGLQETQYF
TRBJ2-7,TRBV21-1,15,CASSTAGGRGCEQYF
TRBJ2-1,TRBV5-4,14,CASSLVAVSTTTFF
TRBJ2-5,TRBV6-6,14,CASSYSGVQETQYF
TRBJ1-5,TRBV6-5,14,CASSYSKGDQPQHF
TRBJ1-4,TRBV6-5,15,CASSYGGRSNEKLFF
TRBJ1-1,TRBV6-5,12,CASSSGGTEAFF
TRBJ2-5,TRBV5-1,17,CASSPLGLAGIQETQYF
TRBJ1-1,TRBV27,16,CASRRLQHTLNTEAFF
TRBJ2-3,TRBV30,12,CAWSVAGDTQYF
TRBJ2-5,TRBV10-2,16,CASSEASGRRGETQYF
TRBJ1-5,TRBV19,13,CASSIAGGQPQHF
TRBJ1-6,TRBV11-1,13,CASASTSNSPLHF
TRBJ1-2,TRBV2,14,CASRGQVFWYGYTF
TRBJ2-7,TRBV27,17,CASSLKGSGSASYEQYF
TRBJ2-5,TRBV7-9,16,CASSQYKQGTKETQYF
TRBJ1-1,TRBV9,14,CASSSKGTYLPAFF
TRBJ2-3,TRBV2,13,CARGVDLMGTQYF
TRBJ2-1,TRBV5-4,16,CASRAGTSGSGNEQFF
TRBJ2-3,TRBV5-1,14,CASRTSGSTDTQYF